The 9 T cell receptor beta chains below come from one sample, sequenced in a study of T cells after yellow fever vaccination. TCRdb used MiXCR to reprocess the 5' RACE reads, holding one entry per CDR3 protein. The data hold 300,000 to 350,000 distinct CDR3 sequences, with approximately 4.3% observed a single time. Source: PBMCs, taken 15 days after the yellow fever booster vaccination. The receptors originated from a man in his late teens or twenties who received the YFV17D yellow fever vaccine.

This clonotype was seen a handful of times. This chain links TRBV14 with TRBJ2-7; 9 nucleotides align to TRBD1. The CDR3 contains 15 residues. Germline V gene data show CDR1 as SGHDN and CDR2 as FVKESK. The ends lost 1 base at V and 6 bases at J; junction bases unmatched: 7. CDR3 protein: CASSQAGQGFGEQYF. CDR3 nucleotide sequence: TGTGCCAGCAGCCAAGCCGGACAGGGGTTCGGCGAGCAGTACTTC.

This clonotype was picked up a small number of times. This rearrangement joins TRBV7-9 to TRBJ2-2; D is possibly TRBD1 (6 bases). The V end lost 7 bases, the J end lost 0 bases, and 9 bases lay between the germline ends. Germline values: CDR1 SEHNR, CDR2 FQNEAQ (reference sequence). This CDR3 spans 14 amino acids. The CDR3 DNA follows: TGTGCCAGCATGGGGGCTCCGAACACCGGGGAGCTGTTTTTT. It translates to CASMGAPNTGELFF.

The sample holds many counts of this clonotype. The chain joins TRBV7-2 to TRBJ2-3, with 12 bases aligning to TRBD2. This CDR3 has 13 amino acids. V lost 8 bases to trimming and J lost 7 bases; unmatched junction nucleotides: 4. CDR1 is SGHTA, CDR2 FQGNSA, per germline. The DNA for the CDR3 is TGTGCCAGCGCCACTAGCGGGGGGAATACGCAGTATTTT. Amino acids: CASATSGGNTQYF.

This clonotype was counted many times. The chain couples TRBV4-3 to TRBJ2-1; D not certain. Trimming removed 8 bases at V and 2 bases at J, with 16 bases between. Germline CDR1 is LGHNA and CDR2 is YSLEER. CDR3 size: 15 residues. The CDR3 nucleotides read TGCGCCAGCTCAGGTGGGCGGAGCCCCTACAATGAGCAGTTCTTC. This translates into CASSGGRSPYNEQFF.

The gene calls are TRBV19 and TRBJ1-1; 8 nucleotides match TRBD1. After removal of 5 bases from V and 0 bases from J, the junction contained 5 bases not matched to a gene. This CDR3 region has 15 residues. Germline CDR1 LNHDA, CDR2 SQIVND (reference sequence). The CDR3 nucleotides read TGTGCCAGTAGTGTCCGGGACAGGTTGAACACTGAAGCTTTCTTT. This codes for CASSVRDRLNTEAFF.

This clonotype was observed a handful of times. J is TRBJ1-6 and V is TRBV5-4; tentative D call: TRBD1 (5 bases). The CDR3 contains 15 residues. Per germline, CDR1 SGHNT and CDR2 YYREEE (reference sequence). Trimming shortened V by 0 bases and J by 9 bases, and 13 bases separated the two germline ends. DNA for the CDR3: TGTGCCAGCAGCTTGGAGGCAGGGAACGGTTCACCCCTCCACTTT. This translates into CASSLEAGNGSPLHF.

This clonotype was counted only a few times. CDR3 loop: CASSLRGFATEAFF. As DNA, the CDR3 is TGTGCCAGCAGTTTACGGGGTTTTGCCACTGAAGCTTTCTTT. The V and J genes are TRBV27 and TRBJ1-1; D gene uncertain. From germline, CDR1 is MNHEY and CDR2 SMNVEV (reference sequence). The CDR3 has 14 residues. With 2 bases removed from V and 4 bases from J, the gap between germline ends came to 11 bases.

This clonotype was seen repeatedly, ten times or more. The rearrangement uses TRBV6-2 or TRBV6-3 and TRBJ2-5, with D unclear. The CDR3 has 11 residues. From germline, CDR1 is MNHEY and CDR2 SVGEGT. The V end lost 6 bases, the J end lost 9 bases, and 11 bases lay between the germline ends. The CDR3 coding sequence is TGTGCCAGCAGCTCCCGCCGGGCCCAGTACTTC. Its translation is CASSSRRAQYF.

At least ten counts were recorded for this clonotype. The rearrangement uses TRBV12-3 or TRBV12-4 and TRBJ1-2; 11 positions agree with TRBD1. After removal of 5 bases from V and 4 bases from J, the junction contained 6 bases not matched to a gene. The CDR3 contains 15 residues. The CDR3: CASSLGQGAGYGYTF. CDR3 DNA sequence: TGTGCCAGCAGTCTCGGACAGGGGGCGGGCTATGGCTACACCTTC.